This T cell receptor (beta chain) was obtained from a study of blood T cells in healthy people across ages. Study results and limitations: Estimated diversity that came from one million T cells was considered an underestimate.

This clonotype was observed a handful of times. The antigen is not known. The authors ran a second PCR of roughly 6 to 12 cycles using a sample-barcoded 5' primer and a J-beta primer mix. TCRdb used MiXCR to reprocess the 5' RACE reads, holding one entry per CDR3 protein. The sample records 1.5 million to 2 million distinct CDR3 sequences, around 48% being singletons. The V gene's germline CDR1 is SGHRS and CDR2 YFSETQ. V was shortened by 7 bases and J by 0 bases, with 16 bases between the two germline ends. The CDR3 is 15 amino acids. Staff drew around 10 milliliters of peripheral blood from each donor.

The sample comprised blood. This chain links TRBV5-1 with TRBJ1-2; D may be TRBD1 (6 bases). This TCR came from a woman aged 35 to 49 in good health. The CDR3 region has the DNA TGCGCCAGCCGGGCAGGGGACTATTCTAACTATGGCTACACCTTC. It encodes CASRAGDYSNYGYTF.